This T cell receptor (beta chain) appears in the sequencing data of a study of identical twins (dated by TCRdb to the mid-2010s). In terms of the full investigation: The study deep-sequenced TCR alpha and beta repertoires from monozygotic twins, unrelated adults of various ages and cord blood to test whether fetal clonotypes persist. Replicate twin experiments were performed at different times using different library preparation protocols to rule out contamination. What the work shows at the level of the full study, not this receptor alone: Because the same donors could not be followed over many years, the conclusions depended on cross-sectional statistical analysis. Zero-insertion analyses could be partly confounded by invariant T cells such as MAIT and iNKT, though diverse VJ usage argued against such confounding for most clonotypes. In beta out-of-frame sequences, excess twin sharing was weaker, because having fewer shared sequences lowered the signal-to-noise ratio. Compared with coincidental sharing between unrelated individuals, out-of-frame TCR alpha sequences shared between twins showed an excess of sequences with low generation probability. In monozygotic twins, recombination models systematically underestimated out-of-frame TCR alpha sharing, but the models matched the sharing seen between unrelated individuals. Fewer insertions were carried by abundant cord blood beta clonotypes; a weaker similar trend was observed in young adult naive repertoires, while no such trend was observed in memory repertoires.

To prepare the library, 5' RACE was applied. This sample was sequenced with an Illumina HiSeq 2000. Template switching added a universal primer binding site, and the final cDNA carried a unique molecular identifier that allowed TCR cDNA molecules to be counted accurately. First-strand cDNA for TCR alpha and beta chains was synthesized from specific primers in the conserved constant-segment region. To control for contamination, each cDNA library was double barcoded with a SMART-Mk sample barcode plus Illumina barcodes. TruSeq adapter sequences and Illumina sample barcodes were added in two successive PCR steps. The TCR alpha and beta cDNA libraries were sequenced on the Illumina HiSeq platform using custom primers. From the authors' description of their analysis: MiGEC was used to process raw reads and extract unique molecular identifiers, and MiXCR was used to find CDR3 positions. Recombination models were inferred per individual with the repgenHMM and IGoR tools using an EM algorithm. Shared clonotypes were analyzed with the tcR package in R, and sharing was normalized by the product of cloneset sizes. To study raw recombination free of thymic and clonal selection effects, out-of-frame nonproductive sequences were analyzed. TCRdb took the public reads, trimmed them with fastp at Q25, ran MiXCR for clone calling and kept in-frame beta chains. Every entry covers one CDR3 protein and lists the most common genes and DNA from its rows. TCRdb's processing, not the authors', yielded these V and J calls. The sample includes around 1.7 million distinct CDR3 sequences, with around a third observed a single time. The ten top clones hold approximately 0.25% of the sample.

Reading the germline V gene gives CDR1 MNHEY and CDR2 SVGAGI. From cysteine to phenylalanine, the CDR3 is 16 amino acids long. Just CDR3 DNA is preserved here, 48 bases in frame from base 1. V is cut by 7 bases and J by 2 bases, and the space between the germline ends is 18 bases. Every donor was a healthy Caucasian. As regards this clonotype: Its cognate antigen has yet to be identified. No much larger clone is present one base from it, and per-base qualities are unavailable.

The chain was built from TRBV6-5 and TRBJ2-1; a weak D assignment points to TRBD1 (7 bases agree). This receptor was obtained from a newborn girl in good health. The sample taken for sequencing was cord blood. The DNA sequence reads TGTGCCAGCAACCCGGAGGGGGCTAGCGCCTACAATGAGCAGTTCTTC. This gives the protein CASNPEGASAYNEQFF.